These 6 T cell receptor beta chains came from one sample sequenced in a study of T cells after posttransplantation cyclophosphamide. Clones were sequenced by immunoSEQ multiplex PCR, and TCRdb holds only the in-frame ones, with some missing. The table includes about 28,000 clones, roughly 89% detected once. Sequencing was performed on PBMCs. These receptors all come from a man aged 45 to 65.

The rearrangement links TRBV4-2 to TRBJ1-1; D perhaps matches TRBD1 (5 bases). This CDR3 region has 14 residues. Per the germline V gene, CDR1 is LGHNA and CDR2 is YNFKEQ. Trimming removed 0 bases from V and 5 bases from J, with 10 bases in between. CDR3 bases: TGTGCCAGCAGCCAAGAAGGGGTGAGGACTGAAGCTTTCTTT. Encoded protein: CASSQEGVRTEAFF.

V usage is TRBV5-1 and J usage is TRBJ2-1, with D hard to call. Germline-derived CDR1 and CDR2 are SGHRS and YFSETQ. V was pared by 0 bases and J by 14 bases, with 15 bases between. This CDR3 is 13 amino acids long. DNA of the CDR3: TGCGCCAGCAGCTTGGCCGGGTCGGAGAGCAAGTTCTTC. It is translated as CASSLAGSESKFF. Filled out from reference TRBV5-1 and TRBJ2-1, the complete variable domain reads KAGVTQTPRYLIKTRGQQVTLSCSPISGHRSVSWYQQTPGQGLQFLFEYFSETQRNKGNFPGRFSGRQFSNSRSEMNVSTLELGDSALYLCASSLAGSESKFFGPGTRLTVL.

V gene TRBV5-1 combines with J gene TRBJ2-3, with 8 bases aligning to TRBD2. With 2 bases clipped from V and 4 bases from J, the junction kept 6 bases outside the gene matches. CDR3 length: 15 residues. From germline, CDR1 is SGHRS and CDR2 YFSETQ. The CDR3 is CASSLGLALSDTQYF. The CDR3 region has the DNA TGCGCCAGCAGCTTAGGACTAGCCCTATCAGATACGCAGTATTTT.

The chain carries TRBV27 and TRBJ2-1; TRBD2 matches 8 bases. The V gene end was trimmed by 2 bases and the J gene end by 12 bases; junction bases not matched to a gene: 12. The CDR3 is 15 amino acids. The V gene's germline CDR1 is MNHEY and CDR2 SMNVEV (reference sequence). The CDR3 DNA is TGTGCCAGCAGTTTACAGCGGGAGTGGGGAGGACGGCAGTTCTTC. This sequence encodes CASSLQREWGGRQFF.

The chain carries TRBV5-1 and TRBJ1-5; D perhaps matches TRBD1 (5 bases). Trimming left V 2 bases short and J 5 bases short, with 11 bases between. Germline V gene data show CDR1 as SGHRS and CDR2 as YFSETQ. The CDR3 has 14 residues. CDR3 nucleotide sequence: TGCGCCAGCAGCTTTGGGACTGGAGATCAGCCCCAGCATTTT. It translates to CASSFGTGDQPQHF.

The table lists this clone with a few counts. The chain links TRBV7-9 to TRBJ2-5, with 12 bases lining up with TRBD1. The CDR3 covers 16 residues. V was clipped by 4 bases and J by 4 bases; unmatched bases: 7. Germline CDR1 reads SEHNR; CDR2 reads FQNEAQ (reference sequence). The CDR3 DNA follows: TGTGCCAGCAGCTCCCGGGACAGGGGGCATGCAGAGACCCAGTACTTC. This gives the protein CASSSRDRGHAETQYF.